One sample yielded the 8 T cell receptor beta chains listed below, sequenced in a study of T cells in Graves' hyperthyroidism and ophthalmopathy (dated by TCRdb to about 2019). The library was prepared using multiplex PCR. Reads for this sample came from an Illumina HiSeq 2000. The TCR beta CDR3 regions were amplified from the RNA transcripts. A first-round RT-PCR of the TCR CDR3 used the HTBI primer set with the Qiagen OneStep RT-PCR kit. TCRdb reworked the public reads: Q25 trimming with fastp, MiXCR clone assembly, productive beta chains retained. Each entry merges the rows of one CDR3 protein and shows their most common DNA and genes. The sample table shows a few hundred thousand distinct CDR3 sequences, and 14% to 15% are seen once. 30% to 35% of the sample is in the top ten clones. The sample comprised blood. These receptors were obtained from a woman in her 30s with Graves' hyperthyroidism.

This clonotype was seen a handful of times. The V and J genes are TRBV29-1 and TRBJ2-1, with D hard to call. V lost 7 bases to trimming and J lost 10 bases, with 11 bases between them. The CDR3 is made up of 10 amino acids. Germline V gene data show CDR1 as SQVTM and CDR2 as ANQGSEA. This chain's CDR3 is CSGRSTEQFF. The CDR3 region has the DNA TGCAGCGGCAGGAGTACCGAGCAGTTCTTC.

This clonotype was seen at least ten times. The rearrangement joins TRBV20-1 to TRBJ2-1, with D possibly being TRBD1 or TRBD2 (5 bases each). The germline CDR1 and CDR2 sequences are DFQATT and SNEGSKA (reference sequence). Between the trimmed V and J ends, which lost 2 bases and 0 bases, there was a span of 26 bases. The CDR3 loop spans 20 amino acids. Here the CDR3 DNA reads TGCAGTGCTAGACCCCTAAGGTTTGGGGACCGACGGACCTCCTACAATGAGCAGTTCTTC. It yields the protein CSARPLRFGDRRTSYNEQFF.

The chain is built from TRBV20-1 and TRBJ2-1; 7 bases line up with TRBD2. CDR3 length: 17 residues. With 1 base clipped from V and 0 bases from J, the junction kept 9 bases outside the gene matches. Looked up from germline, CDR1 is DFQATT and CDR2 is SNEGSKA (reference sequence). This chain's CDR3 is CSARALRAGASYNEQFF. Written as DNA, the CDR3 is TGCAGTGCTAGAGCCTTACGGGCGGGAGCCTCCTACAATGAGCAGTTCTTC.

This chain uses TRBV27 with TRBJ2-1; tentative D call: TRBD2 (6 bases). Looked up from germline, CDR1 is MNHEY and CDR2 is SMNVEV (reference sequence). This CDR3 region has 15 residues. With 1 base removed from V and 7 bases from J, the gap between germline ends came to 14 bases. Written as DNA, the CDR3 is TGTGCCAGCAGTTTATTAGCGGTAGTGGGAAATGAGCAGTTCTTC. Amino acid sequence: CASSLLAVVGNEQFF.

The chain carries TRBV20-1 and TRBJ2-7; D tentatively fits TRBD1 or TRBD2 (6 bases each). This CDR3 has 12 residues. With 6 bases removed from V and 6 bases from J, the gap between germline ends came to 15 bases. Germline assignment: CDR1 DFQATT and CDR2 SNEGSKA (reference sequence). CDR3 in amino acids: CSAKGGEVEQYF. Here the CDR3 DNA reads TGCAGTGCGAAGGGGGGAGAGGTCGAGCAGTACTTC.

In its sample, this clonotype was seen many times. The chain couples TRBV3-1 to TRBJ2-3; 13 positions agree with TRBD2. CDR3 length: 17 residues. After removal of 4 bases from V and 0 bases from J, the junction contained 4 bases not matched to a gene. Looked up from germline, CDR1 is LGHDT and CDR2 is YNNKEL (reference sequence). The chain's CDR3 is CASSLRLAGGSTDTQYF. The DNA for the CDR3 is TGTGCCAGCAGCCTTCGACTAGCGGGAGGTAGCACAGATACGCAGTATTTT.

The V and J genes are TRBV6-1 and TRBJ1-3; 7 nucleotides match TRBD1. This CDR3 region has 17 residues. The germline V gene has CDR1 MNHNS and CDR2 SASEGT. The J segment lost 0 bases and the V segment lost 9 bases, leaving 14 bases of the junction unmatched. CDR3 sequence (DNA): TGTGCCAGTCAAGCCGGGACAGCCGAAATCTCTGGAAACACCATATATTTT. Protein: CASQAGTAEISGNTIYF.

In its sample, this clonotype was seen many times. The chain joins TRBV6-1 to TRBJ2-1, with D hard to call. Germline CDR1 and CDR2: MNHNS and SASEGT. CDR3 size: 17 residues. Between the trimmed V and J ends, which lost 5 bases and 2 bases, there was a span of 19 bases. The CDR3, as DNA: TGTGCCAGCAGTTATCATTCTCCTAATCTTCCCTACAATGAGCAGTTCTTC. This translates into CASSYHSPNLPYNEQFF.